The source of this T cell receptor (beta chain) is a study of T cell responses to AZD1222 COVID-19 vaccine. Study results and caveats: There were repertoire samples only from the period after the peak T cell response. Donors were mostly white British, more females; clonal diversity possibly underestimated.

As concerns this clone: Its antigen remains unidentified.

Per the germline V gene, CDR1 is LGHDT and CDR2 is YNNKEL (reference sequence). This CDR3 spans 16 amino acids. J lost 0 bases, V lost 3 bases, and 7 bases had no gene match. Second doses were pooled across both intervals (about 4 or about 12 weeks). Method: immunoSEQ multiplex PCR; TCRdb's copy keeps in-frame clones and lacks some. The table records 250,000 to 300,000 clones, around 93% of them present only once. V usage is TRBV3-1 (or the pseudogene TRBV3-2) and J usage is TRBJ2-7; TRBD2 matches 8 bases. The clonotype comes from an adult who received the AZD1222 COVID-19 vaccine. The sequences come from peripheral blood, collected 28 days after the second AZD1222 dose. In DNA form, the CDR3 reads TGTGCCAGCAGCCACGCGGGAGGTTCTTTCTCCTACGAGCAGTACTTC. This encodes CASSHAGGSFSYEQYF.